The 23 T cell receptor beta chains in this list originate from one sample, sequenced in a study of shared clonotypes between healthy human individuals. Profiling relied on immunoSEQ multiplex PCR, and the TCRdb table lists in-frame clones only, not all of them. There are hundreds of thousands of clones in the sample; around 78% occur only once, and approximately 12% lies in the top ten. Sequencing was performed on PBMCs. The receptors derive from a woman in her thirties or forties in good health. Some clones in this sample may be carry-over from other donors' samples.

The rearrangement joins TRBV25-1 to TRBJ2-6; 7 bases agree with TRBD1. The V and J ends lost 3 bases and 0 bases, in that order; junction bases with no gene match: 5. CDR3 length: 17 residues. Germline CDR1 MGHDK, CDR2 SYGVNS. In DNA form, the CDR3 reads TGTGCCAGCAGTGACCCGGGACAGCCCTCTGGGGCCAACGTCCTGACTTTC. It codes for CASSDPGQPSGANVLTF.

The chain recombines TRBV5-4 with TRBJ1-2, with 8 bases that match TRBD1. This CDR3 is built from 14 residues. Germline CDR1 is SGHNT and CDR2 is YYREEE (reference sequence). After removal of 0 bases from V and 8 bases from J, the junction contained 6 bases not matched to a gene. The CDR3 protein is CASSLAQGARGYTF. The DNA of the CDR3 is TGTGCCAGCAGCTTGGCTCAGGGGGCTCGGGGCTACACCTTC. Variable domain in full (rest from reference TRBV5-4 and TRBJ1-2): ETGVTQSPTHLIKTRGQQVTLRCSSQSGHNTVSWYQQALGQGPQFIFQYYREEENGRGNFPPRFSGLQFPNYSSELNVNALELDDSALYLCASSLAQGARGYTFGSGTRLTVV.

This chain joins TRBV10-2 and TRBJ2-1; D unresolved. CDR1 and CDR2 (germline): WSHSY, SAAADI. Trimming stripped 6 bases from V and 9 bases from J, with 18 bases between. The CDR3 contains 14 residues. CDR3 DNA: TGCGCCAGCAGCGAATATGACTGGGCAGCTGAGCAGTTCTTC. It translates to CASSEYDWAAEQFF.

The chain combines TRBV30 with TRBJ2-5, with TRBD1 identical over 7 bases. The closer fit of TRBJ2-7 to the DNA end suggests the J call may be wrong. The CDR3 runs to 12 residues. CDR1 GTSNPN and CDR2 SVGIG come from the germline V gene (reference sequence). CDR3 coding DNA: TGTGCCGGCCGGGACAGCCGCTACGAGCAGTACTTC. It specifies CAGRDSRYEQYF.

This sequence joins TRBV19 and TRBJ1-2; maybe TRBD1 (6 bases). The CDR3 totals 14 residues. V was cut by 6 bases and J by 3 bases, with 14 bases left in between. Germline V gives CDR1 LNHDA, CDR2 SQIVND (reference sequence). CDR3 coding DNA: TGTGCCAGTAGCAAGACCGCAGGGGACTATGGCTACACCTTC. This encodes CASSKTAGDYGYTF.

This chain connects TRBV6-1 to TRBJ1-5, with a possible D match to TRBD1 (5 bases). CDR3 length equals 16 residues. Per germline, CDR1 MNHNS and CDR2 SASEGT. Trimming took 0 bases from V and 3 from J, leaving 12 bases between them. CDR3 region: CASSEAHRDPNQPQHF. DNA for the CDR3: TGTGCCAGCAGTGAAGCCCATAGGGACCCCAATCAGCCCCAGCATTTT.

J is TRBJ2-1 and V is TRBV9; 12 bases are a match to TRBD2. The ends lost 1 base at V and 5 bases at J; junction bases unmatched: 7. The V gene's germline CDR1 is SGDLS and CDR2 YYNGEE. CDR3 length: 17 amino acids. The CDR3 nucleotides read TGTGCCAGCAGCGTATCCCTAGCGGGAGGGGGTAACAATGAGCAGTTCTTC. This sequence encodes CASSVSLAGGGNNEQFF.

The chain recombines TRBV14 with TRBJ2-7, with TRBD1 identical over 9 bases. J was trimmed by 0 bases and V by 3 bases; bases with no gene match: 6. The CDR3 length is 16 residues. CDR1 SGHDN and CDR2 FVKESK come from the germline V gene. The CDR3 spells CASSHLRGQGSYEQYF. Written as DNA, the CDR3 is TGTGCCAGCAGCCACCTGAGGGGACAGGGCTCCTACGAGCAGTACTTC.

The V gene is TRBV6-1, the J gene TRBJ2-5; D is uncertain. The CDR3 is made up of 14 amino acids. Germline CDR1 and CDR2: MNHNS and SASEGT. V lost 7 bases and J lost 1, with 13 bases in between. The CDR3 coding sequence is TGTGCCAGCAACCCGACATGGACCCAAGAGACCCAGTACTTC. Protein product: CASNPTWTQETQYF.

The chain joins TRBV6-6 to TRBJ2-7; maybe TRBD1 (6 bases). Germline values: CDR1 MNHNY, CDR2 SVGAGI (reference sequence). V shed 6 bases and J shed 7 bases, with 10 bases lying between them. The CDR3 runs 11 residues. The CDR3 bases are TGTGCCAGCAGCACTACAGGGGAGCAGTACTTC. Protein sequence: CASSTTGEQYF.

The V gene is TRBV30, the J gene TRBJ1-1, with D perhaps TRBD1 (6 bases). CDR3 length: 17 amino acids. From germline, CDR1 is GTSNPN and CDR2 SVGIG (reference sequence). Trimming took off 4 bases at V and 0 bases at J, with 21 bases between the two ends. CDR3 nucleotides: TGTGCCTGGACCGAGCGTTGGGGGGCGCCCATGAACACTGAAGCTTTCTTT. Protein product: CAWTERWGAPMNTEAFF.

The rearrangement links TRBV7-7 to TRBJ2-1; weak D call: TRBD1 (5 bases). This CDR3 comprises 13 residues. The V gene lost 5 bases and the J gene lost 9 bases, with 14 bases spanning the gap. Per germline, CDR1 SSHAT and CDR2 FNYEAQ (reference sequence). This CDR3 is CASSPWGQGEQFF. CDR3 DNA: TGTGCCAGCAGCCCATGGGGTCAGGGTGAGCAGTTCTTC.

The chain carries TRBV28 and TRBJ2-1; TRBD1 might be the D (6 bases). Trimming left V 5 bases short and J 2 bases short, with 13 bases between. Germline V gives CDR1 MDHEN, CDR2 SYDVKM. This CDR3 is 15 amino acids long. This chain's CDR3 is CASSPNRVPYNEQFF. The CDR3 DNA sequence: TGTGCCAGCAGTCCCAACAGGGTTCCCTACAATGAGCAGTTCTTC.

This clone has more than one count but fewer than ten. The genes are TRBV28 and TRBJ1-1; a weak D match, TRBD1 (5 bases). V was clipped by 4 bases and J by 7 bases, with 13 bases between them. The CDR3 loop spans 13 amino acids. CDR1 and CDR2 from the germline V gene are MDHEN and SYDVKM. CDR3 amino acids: CASSSPGRGEAFF. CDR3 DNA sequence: TGTGCCAGCAGTTCCCCGGGGCGAGGTGAAGCTTTCTTT.

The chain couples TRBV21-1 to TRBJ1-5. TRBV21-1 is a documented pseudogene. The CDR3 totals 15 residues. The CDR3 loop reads CASSKACMFNQPQHF. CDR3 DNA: TGTGCCAGCAGCAAAGCGTGCATGTTCAATCAGCCCCAGCATTTT.

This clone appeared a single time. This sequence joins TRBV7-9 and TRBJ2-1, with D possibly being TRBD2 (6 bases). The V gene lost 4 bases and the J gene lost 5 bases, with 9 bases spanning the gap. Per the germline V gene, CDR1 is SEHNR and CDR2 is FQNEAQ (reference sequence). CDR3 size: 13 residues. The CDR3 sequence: CASSSGLNNEQFF. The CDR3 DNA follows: TGTGCCAGCAGCTCGGGACTTAACAATGAGCAGTTCTTC.

CDR3 amino acids: CASSKLAGVADTQYF. CDR3 bases: TGTGCCAGCAGTAAACTAGCGGGAGTGGCAGATACGCAGTATTTT. The chain links TRBV6-1 to TRBJ2-3, with TRBD2 matching over 11 bases. Germline V gene data show CDR1 as MNHNS and CDR2 as SASEGT. The CDR3 has 15 amino acids. The V gene end was trimmed by 5 bases and the J gene end by 4 bases; junction bases not matched to a gene: 5.

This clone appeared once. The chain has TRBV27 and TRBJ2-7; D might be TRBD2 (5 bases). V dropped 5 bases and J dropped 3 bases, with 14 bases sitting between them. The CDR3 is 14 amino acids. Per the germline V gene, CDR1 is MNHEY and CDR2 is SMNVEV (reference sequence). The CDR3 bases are TGTGCCAGCAGTCCCCATAGAACTAGCTACGAGCAGTACTTC. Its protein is CASSPHRTSYEQYF.

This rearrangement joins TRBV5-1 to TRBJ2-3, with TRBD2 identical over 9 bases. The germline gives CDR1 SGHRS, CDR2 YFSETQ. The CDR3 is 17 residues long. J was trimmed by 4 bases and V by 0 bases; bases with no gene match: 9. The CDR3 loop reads CASSLGTGTSIADTQYF. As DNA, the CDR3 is TGCGCCAGCAGCTTGGGTACCGGGACTAGCATCGCAGATACGCAGTATTTT.

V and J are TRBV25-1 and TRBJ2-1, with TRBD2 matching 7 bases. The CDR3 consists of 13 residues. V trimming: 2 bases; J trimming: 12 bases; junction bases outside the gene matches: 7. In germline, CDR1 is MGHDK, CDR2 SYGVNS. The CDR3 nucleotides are TGTGCCAGCAGTGAAGGCGGGGGACTGCTGCAGTTCTTC. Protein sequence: CASSEGGGLLQFF. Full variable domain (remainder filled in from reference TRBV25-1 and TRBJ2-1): EADIYQTPRYLVIGTGKKITLECSQTMGHDKMYWYQQDPGMELHLIHYSYGVNSTEKGDLSSESTVSRIRTEHFPLTLESARPSHTSQYLCASSEGGGLLQFFGPGTRLTVL.

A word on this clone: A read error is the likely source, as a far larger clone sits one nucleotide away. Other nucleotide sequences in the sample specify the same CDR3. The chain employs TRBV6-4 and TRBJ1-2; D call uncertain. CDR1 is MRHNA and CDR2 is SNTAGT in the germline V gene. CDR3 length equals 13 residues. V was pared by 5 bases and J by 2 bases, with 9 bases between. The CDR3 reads CASSPSPNYGYTF. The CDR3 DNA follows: TGTGCCAGCAGTCCTTCCCCCAACTATGGCTACACCTTC.

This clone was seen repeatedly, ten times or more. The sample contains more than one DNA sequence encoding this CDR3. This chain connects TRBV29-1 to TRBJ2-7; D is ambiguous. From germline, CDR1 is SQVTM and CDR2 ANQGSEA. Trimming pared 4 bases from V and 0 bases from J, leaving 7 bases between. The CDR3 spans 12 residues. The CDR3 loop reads CSVVGSSYEQYF. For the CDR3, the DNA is TGCAGCGTTGTAGGCAGCTCCTACGAGCAGTACTTC.

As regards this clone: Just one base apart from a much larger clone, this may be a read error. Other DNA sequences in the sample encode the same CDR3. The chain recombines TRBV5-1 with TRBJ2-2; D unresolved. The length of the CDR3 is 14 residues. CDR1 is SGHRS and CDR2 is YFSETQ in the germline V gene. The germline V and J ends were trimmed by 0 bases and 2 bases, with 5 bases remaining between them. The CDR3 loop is CASSLALNTGELFF. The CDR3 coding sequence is TGCGCCAGCAGCTTGGCCCTCAACACCGGGGAGCTGTTTTTT. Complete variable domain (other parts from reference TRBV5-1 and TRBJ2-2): KAGVTQTPRYLIKTRGQQVTLSCSPISGHRSVSWYQQTPGQGLQFLFEYFSETQRNKGNFPGRFSGRQFSNSRSEMNVSTLELGDSALYLCASSLALNTGELFFGEGSRLTVL.